A single sample is the source of the 19 T cell receptor beta chains below, sequenced in a study of T cell repertoires in cytomegalovirus infection. TCRdb redid the calling of the reads with MiXCR, one entry per CDR3 protein. The data show approximately 240,000 distinct CDR3 sequences, approximately 13% seen once. Sequencing input: PBMCs. The receptors originated from a human donor in good health (CMV status not recorded). Some clones in this sample may be carry-over from other donors' samples.

V is TRBV28 and J is TRBJ2-7; D perhaps matches TRBD1 (5 bases). Germline CDR1 is MDHEN and CDR2 is SYDVKM. V was pared by 4 bases and J by 4 bases, with 17 bases between. The CDR3 contains 15 residues. CDR3 amino acids: CASSSTVSLSYEQYF. DNA for the CDR3: TGTGCCAGCAGTTCGACAGTTAGTCTCTCGTACGAGCAGTACTTC.

Ten or more counts support this clonotype. V usage is TRBV12-3 or TRBV12-4 and J usage is TRBJ1-3; possibly TRBD1 for D (6 bases). CDR3 size: 16 residues. Trimming left V 6 bases short and J 0 bases short, with 15 bases between. This chain's CDR3 is CASSRDISGSGNTIYF. In nucleotides, the CDR3 is TGTGCCAGCAGCAGGGACATCTCCGGCTCTGGAAACACCATATATTTT.

This clonotype was recorded only once. The chain employs TRBV5-1 and TRBJ2-1; TRBD1 is a possible D gene (5 bases). Trimming pared 1 base from V and 0 bases from J, leaving 8 bases between. CDR3 length: 15 residues. Per germline, CDR1 SGHRS and CDR2 YFSETQ. The DNA of the CDR3 is TGCGCCAGCAGCTTGACTGACAGCTCCTACAATGAGCAGTTCTTC. It is translated as CASSLTDSSYNEQFF.

This clonotype was seen repeatedly, ten times or more. This chain links TRBV7-2 with TRBJ1-2; the D gene is possibly TRBD1 (5 bases). CDR1 is SGHTA, CDR2 FQGNSA, per germline. V was trimmed by 5 bases and J by 7 bases, leaving 17 bases between them. There are 14 residues in the CDR3. The CDR3 nucleotides are TGTGCCAGCAGCACAGGCCCGACAGCCCCTGGCTACACCTTC. Translation gives CASSTGPTAPGYTF.

This chain uses TRBV5-6 with TRBJ2-7; D not resolved. V was clipped by 0 bases and J by 5 bases, with 9 bases between them. Per germline, CDR1 SGHDT and CDR2 YYEEEE. The length of the CDR3 is 13 residues. CDR3 bases: TGTGCCAGCAGCTTGGATCAGCCCGACGAGCAGTACTTC. It yields the protein CASSLDQPDEQYF.

The CDR3: CASSVDGTNEKLFF. CDR3 sequence (DNA): TGTGCCAGCAGCGTAGATGGGACAAATGAAAAACTGTTTTTT. The chain recombines TRBV9 with TRBJ1-4; D may be TRBD1 (6 bases). V shed 0 bases and J shed 5 bases, with 8 bases lying between them. The germline V gene encodes CDR1 SGDLS and CDR2 YYNGEE. CDR3 length: 14 amino acids.

The CDR3 region has the DNA TGTGCCAGTAGTATAACCCGCTCTGGGGCCAACGTCCTGACTTTC. Translating it yields CASSITRSGANVLTF. The chain links TRBV19 to TRBJ2-6, with D uncertain. This CDR3 spans 15 amino acids. The V gene lost 2 bases and the J gene lost 0 bases, with 5 bases spanning the gap. Germline loops: CDR1 LNHDA, CDR2 SQIVND (reference sequence).

The table lists this clonotype with many counts. The chain links TRBV7-3 to TRBJ2-1, with D maybe TRBD2 (6 bases). The CDR3 totals 14 residues. Germline CDR1 and CDR2: SGHTA and FQGTGA. V was cut by 6 bases and J by 5 bases, with 14 bases left in between. The CDR3: CASSPGGSHNEQFF. Here the CDR3 DNA reads TGTGCCAGCAGTCCCGGGGGTTCTCACAATGAGCAGTTCTTC.

The genes are TRBV19 and TRBJ2-1, with D possibly being TRBD2 (6 bases). Germline V CDR1 and CDR2: LNHDA, SQIVND (reference sequence). With 3 bases removed from V and 0 bases from J, the gap between germline ends came to 12 bases. The CDR3 contains 16 residues. The CDR3 loop is CASSMGLFLSYNEQFF. CDR3 sequence (DNA): TGTGCCAGTAGTATGGGACTTTTCCTCTCCTACAATGAGCAGTTCTTC.

This clonotype was detected ten times or more. The chain couples TRBV7-2 to TRBJ1-4; a weak D match, TRBD1 (6 bases). V lost 1 base and J 5 bases, leaving 14 bases between the germline ends. The CDR3 runs to 16 residues. The germline V gene encodes CDR1 SGHTA and CDR2 FQGNSA. This chain's CDR3 is CASSLDGDIRNEKLFF. Here the CDR3 DNA reads TGTGCCAGCAGCTTAGACGGGGACATCAGAAATGAAAAACTGTTTTTT.

This rearrangement joins TRBV19 to TRBJ1-1; D perhaps matches TRBD1 (5 bases). Germline CDR1 reads LNHDA; CDR2 reads SQIVND (reference sequence). Trimming took off 5 bases at V and 7 bases at J, with 14 bases between the two ends. This CDR3 region has 13 residues. CDR3: CASSDLRDYEAFF. In nucleotides, the CDR3 is TGTGCCAGTAGTGACCTGCGGGACTATGAAGCTTTCTTT.

This clonotype was picked up many times. The gene calls are TRBV19 and TRBJ1-6; the D is unclear. From germline, CDR1 is LNHDA and CDR2 SQIVND (reference sequence). The V end lost 3 bases, the J end lost 10 bases, and 16 bases lay between the germline ends. The CDR3 totals 15 residues. CDR3: CASSMDGWDVSPLHF. CDR3 DNA: TGTGCCAGTAGTATGGACGGCTGGGATGTCTCACCCCTCCACTTT.

This clonotype was seen at least ten times. This chain joins TRBV7-8 and TRBJ1-2, with 7 bases fitting TRBD1. In germline, CDR1 is SGHVS, CDR2 FQNEAQ. This CDR3 comprises 14 residues. The junction had 9 bases not matched to a gene; V was cut back by 5 bases and J by 6 bases. The CDR3, as DNA: TGTGCCAGCAGCCCTGGGACAGAGTGGGATGGCTACACCTTC. This translates into CASSPGTEWDGYTF.

This clonotype was detected only a few times. The chain is built from TRBV19 and TRBJ1-3; D gene ambiguous. The CDR3 is 15 amino acids. CDR1 is LNHDA and CDR2 is SQIVND in the germline V gene (reference sequence). The ends were cut back, 5 bases at V and 0 bases at J, with 11 bases in the middle. CDR3 sequence (DNA): TGTGCCAGTAGTGCCACAGAGGACTCTGGAAACACCATATATTTT. It yields the protein CASSATEDSGNTIYF.

This clonotype showed up many times. The chain is built from TRBV19 and TRBJ2-1; D is undetermined. Trimming pared 8 bases from V and 0 bases from J, leaving 11 bases between. This CDR3 comprises 14 residues. The germline V gene encodes CDR1 LNHDA and CDR2 SQIVND (reference sequence). CDR3 residues: CASGDRSSYNEQFF. Written as DNA, the CDR3 is TGTGCCAGTGGAGACCGTAGCTCCTACAATGAGCAGTTCTTC.

This chain connects TRBV20-1 to TRBJ2-1; 15 bases fit TRBD2. The CDR3 spans 16 residues. Germline CDR1 and CDR2: DFQATT and SNEGSKA (reference sequence). The ends lost 6 bases at V and 4 bases at J; junction bases unmatched: 7. CDR3 in DNA: TGCAGTGCAATCCTAGGGACTAGCGGGAGGTACAATGAGCAGTTCTTC. It is translated as CSAILGTSGRYNEQFF.

Note on this clonotype: A much more abundant neighbour one base away suggests this may be a read error. This chain connects TRBV6-1 to TRBJ2-1; D is undetermined. The length of the CDR3 is 15 residues. Germline V gene lookup returns CDR1 MNHNS and CDR2 SASEGT. CDR3 DNA: TGTGCCAGCAGTGAAGTTGCGATTCCCTACAATGAGCGGTTCTTC. Amino acid sequence: CASSEVAIPYNERFF.

Only a few counts were recorded for this clonotype. The chain joins TRBV29-1 to TRBJ2-3, with TRBD1 as a possible D gene (6 bases). The CDR3 totals 14 residues. Germline V gene sequence: CDR1 SQVTM, CDR2 ANQGSEA. V lost 7 bases to trimming and J lost 1 base, with 15 bases between them. The CDR3 coding sequence is TGCAGCGCCGGCCCAGGGGACGGCACAGATACGCAGTATTTT. It codes for CSAGPGDGTDTQYF.

In its sample, this clonotype was seen many times. The CDR3 DNA sequence: TGTGCCACCCAAGGCCAAGCCTACGAGCAGTACTTC. Its protein product is CATQGQAYEQYF. The chain employs TRBV7-9 and TRBJ2-7; D is undetermined. CDR3 length equals 12 residues. The V end was cut by 10 bases, the J end by 2 bases, with 12 bases between. From germline, CDR1 is SEHNR and CDR2 FQNEAQ (reference sequence).